The 10 T cell receptor beta chains below all came from one sample that was sequenced in a study of CD8 T cells in ankylosing spondylitis. Using its own MiXCR run on the 5' RACE reads, TCRdb lists one record per CDR3 protein. The profile shows roughly 30,000 distinct CDR3 sequences, around 30% of them singletons. Material for sequencing was synovial fluid, either unsorted or a sorted T cell fraction (not recorded which). Receptor source: a male donor with ankylosing spondylitis.

There are a few counts of this clonotype. The V call is TRBV27, the J call TRBJ2-7; TRBD1 is a possible D gene (6 bases). Germline loops: CDR1 MNHEY, CDR2 SMNVEV (reference sequence). The CDR3 loop spans 13 amino acids. The V end was cut by 6 bases, the J end by 1 base, with 10 bases between. The chain's CDR3 is CASRHGQSYEQYF. For the CDR3, the DNA is TGTGCCAGCAGACACGGACAGTCCTACGAGCAGTACTTC.

In its sample, this clonotype was seen many times. V usage is TRBV20-1 and J usage is TRBJ2-6; D is unclear. The CDR3 consists of 14 residues. Germline assignment: CDR1 DFQATT and CDR2 SNEGSKA (reference sequence). V lost 5 bases and J 2 bases, leaving 10 bases between the germline ends. This chain's CDR3 is CSAPGPPGANVLTF. In DNA, the CDR3 is TGCAGTGCTCCAGGTCCCCCTGGGGCCAACGTCCTGACTTTC.

This clonotype was observed a handful of times. The chain carries TRBV7-8 and TRBJ2-1; 8 bases agree with TRBD2. This CDR3 region has 17 residues. Per germline, CDR1 SGHVS and CDR2 FQNEAQ. V was clipped by 3 bases and J by 5 bases; unmatched bases: 12. The CDR3, as DNA: TGTGCCAGCAGCTTCACCGGGACTAGTGCGTTGAACAATGAGCAGTTCTTC. It is translated as CASSFTGTSALNNEQFF. Together with reference TRBV7-8 and TRBJ2-1, the CDR3 gives the full variable domain: GAGVSQSPRYKVAKRGQDVALRCDPISGHVSLFWYQQALGQGPEFLTYFQNEAQLDKSGLPSDRFFAERPEGSVSTLKIQRTQQEDSAVYLCASSFTGTSALNNEQFFGPGTRLTVL.

This CDR3 is CATSAAGNTEAFF. The CDR3 DNA follows: TGTGCCACCAGTGCGGCCGGGAACACTGAAGCTTTCTTT. This rearrangement joins TRBV24-1 to TRBJ1-1, with unresolved D. The V and J ends lost 5 bases and 1 base respectively, with 7 bases between them. The germline gives CDR1 KGHDR, CDR2 SFDVKD. This CDR3 has 13 amino acids.

This clonotype was seen a few times. The rearrangement joins TRBV10-2 to TRBJ2-1; 8 nucleotides match TRBD2. CDR3 length: 14 residues. CDR1 is WSHSY, CDR2 SAAADI, per germline. CDR3: CAAQTGGRRNEQFF. The CDR3 DNA is TGCGCAGCACAAACGGGGGGGCGCAGGAATGAGCAGTTCTTC.

This clonotype was detected only a few times. The CDR3 coding sequence is TGCAGTGCTAGTAGGGCTTCCTACAATGAGCAGTTCTTC. The encoded protein is CSASRASYNEQFF. The rearrangement links TRBV20-1 to TRBJ2-1; D remains ambiguous. This CDR3 is 13 amino acids long. Between the trimmed V and J ends, which lost 3 bases and 1 base, there was a span of 7 bases. CDR1 and CDR2 from the germline V gene are DFQATT and SNEGSKA (reference sequence).

This clonotype was seen many times. The CDR3 sequence: CAALGYYEQYF. As DNA, the CDR3 is TGTGCGGCCCTTGGGTACTACGAGCAGTACTTC. The V and J genes are TRBV6-1 and TRBJ2-7; no clear D. The CDR3 loop spans 11 amino acids. Germline V CDR1 and CDR2: MNHNS, SASEGT.

This rearrangement joins TRBV10-3 to TRBJ2-1; 7 bases align to TRBD2. V lost 10 bases to trimming and J lost 8 bases; unmatched junction nucleotides: 14. CDR3 length: 14 residues. Looked up from germline, CDR1 is ENHRY and CDR2 is SYGVKD. CDR3 DNA: TGTGCCACATCTGGGGGAGGGGCGTTTGATGAGCAGTTCTTC. Residues: CATSGGGAFDEQFF.

In its sample, this clonotype is medium-sized. This chain connects TRBV20-1 to TRBJ2-3, with 11 nucleotides matching TRBD2. V dropped 3 bases and J dropped 6; count of bases not matched to a gene: 8. Germline V lookup: CDR1 DFQATT, CDR2 SNEGSKA (reference sequence). This CDR3 comprises 15 residues. The CDR3 sequence: CSARGLADGVDTQYF. The CDR3 DNA sequence: TGCAGTGCTAGGGGACTAGCGGATGGGGTGGATACGCAGTATTTT.

The chain employs TRBV2 and TRBJ2-2; TRBD2 aligns across 12 bases. After removal of 7 bases from V and 9 bases from J, the junction contained 6 bases not matched to a gene. Germline V lookup: CDR1 SNHLY, CDR2 FYNNEI. The CDR3 consists of 14 residues. The DNA for the CDR3 is TGTGCCAGCACCAGACTAGCGGGAGTACGGGAGCTGTTTTTT. Protein product: CASTRLAGVRELFF.